The clone carrying this T cell receptor beta chain was observed a handful of times. Its target is unknown. The J segment lost 8 bases and the V segment lost 8 bases, leaving 12 bases of the junction unmatched. The germline V gene has CDR1 SQVTM and CDR2 ANQGSEA. The CDR3 has 13 amino acids. This sample stems from a study of T-cell reconstitution after alpha-beta-depleted transplantation in children. General study results and limits: Reportedly, alpha-beta T cells present about two months post-transplant originated from several hundred expanded clones of graft origin. Certain patients had high TCRbeta diversity at day 60, and it came from recipient T cells and thymic progenitors that survived. Hyperexpanded clones declined; after one year, newly produced T cells mostly supplied diversity.

The library targeted TCRbeta and was prepared with unique molecular identifiers. TCRdb recomputed calls from the PCR reads with MiXCR, one row per CDR3 protein. Seen here are more than 75,000 distinct CDR3 sequences, around 22% observed once, and the top ten hold around a fifth. This specimen consisted of PBMCs, obtained before TCRalphabeta/CD19-depleted stem cell transplant. This receptor was identified in a boy younger than 10 with acute lymphoblastic leukemia, due to receive a stem cell transplant. The rearrangement joins TRBV29-1 to TRBJ2-3; 8 nucleotides align to TRBD2. For the CDR3, the DNA is TGCAGCACCTCCGGGACTAGAACAAGTACGCAGTATTTT. This codes for CSTSGTRTSTQYF.